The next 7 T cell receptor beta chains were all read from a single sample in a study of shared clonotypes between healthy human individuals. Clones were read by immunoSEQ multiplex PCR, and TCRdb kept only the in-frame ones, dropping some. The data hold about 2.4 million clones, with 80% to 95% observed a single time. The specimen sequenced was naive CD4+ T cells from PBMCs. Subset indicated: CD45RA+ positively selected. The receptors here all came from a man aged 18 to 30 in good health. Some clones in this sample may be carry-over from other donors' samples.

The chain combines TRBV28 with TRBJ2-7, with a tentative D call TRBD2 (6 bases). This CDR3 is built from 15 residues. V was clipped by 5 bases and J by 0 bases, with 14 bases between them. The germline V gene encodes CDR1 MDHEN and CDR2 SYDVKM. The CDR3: CASSPRDGSSYEQYF. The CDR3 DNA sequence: TGTGCCAGCAGTCCCCGGGACGGGAGCTCCTACGAGCAGTACTTC.

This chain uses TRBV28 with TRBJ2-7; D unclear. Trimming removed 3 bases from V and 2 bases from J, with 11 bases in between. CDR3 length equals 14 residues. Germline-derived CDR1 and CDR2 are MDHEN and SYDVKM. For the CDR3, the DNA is TGTGCCAGCAGTTTTCTGGGTCCTGCCTACGAGCAGTACTTC. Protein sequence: CASSFLGPAYEQYF. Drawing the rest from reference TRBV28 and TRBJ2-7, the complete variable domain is DVKVTQSSRYLVKRTGEKVFLECVQDMDHENMFWYRQDPGLGLRLIYFSYDVKMKEKGDIPEGYSVSREKKERFSLILESASTNQTSMYLCASSFLGPAYEQYFGPGTRLTVT.

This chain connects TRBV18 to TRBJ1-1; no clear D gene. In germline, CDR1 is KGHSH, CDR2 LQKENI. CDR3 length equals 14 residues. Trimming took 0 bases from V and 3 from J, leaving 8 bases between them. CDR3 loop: CASSPPHKDTEAFF. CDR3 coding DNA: TGTGCCAGCTCACCACCTCATAAAGACACTGAAGCTTTCTTT.

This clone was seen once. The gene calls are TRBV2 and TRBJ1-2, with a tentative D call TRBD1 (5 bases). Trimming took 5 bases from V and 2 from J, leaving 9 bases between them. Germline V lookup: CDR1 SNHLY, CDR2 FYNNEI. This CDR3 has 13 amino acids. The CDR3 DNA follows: TGTGCCAGCAGTCAGGGACGGAACTATGGCTACACCTTC. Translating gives CASSQGRNYGYTF.

The CDR3 is CAISESRGRAFF. The CDR3 region has the DNA TGTGCCATCAGTGAGTCGCGGGGGCGAGCTTTCTTT. The chain links TRBV10-3 to TRBJ1-1, with D possibly being TRBD1 (6 bases). CDR3 size: 12 residues. V was clipped by 0 bases and J by 10 bases, with 9 bases between them. Germline V CDR1 and CDR2: ENHRY, SYGVKD.

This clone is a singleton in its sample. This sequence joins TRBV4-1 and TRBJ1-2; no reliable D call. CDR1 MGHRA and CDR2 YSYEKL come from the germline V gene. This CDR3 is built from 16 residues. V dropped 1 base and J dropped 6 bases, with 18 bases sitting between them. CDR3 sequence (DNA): TGCGCCAGCAGCCAAGTCGACGTGTCCAGACGGCATGGCTACACCTTC. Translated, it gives CASSQVDVSRRHGYTF.

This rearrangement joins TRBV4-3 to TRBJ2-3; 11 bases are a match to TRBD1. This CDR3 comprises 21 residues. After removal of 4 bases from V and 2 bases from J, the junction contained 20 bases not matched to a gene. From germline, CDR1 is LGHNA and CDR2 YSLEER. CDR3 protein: CASSRVPGQGDASGSTDTQYF. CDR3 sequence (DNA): TGCGCCAGCAGCCGGGTACCGGGACAGGGGGACGCTAGCGGCTCCACAGATACGCAGTATTTT.